The 16 T cell receptor beta chains below were found in one sample sequenced in a study of blood T cell repertoires in COVID-19. Assay used: immunoSEQ multiplex PCR; TCRdb lists only in-frame clones, some missing. The sample records some 43,000 clones, about 89% being singletons. The sequenced material came from peripheral blood. These receptors originate from a human donor in a cohort sampled during active COVID-19.

This chain uses TRBV6-5 with TRBJ2-7; D unclear. The germline CDR1 and CDR2 sequences are MNHEY and SVGAGI. Trimming removed 0 bases at V and 6 bases at J, with 12 bases between. The CDR3 has 14 amino acids. The CDR3 DNA reads TGTGCCAGCAGTTACTCCGCCCCCCCGCGCGAGCAGTACTTC. It codes for CASSYSAPPREQYF.

This clone was counted between two and nine times. This sequence joins TRBV5-4 and TRBJ2-3; 8 positions match TRBD2. The CDR3 is 15 amino acids. J was trimmed by 6 bases and V by 5 bases; bases with no gene match: 11. Germline CDR1 is SGHNT and CDR2 is YYREEE (reference sequence). The CDR3 DNA follows: TGTGCCAGCAGGGGGAGGGAGCGGGAGACCGATACGCAGTATTTT. Residues: CASRGRERETDTQYF.

This chain connects TRBV18 to TRBJ2-1, with 9 nucleotides matching TRBD1. The CDR3 is 16 amino acids. The V gene end was trimmed by 3 bases and the J gene end by 5 bases; junction bases not matched to a gene: 8. CDR1 KGHSH and CDR2 LQKENI come from the germline V gene. The CDR3 coding sequence is TGTGCCAGCTCACCGAACTGGGGACAGGGTCACAATGAGCAGTTCTTC. Its translation is CASSPNWGQGHNEQFF.

CDR3 bases: TGCGCCAGCAGCTTCGCGGGGCGCACAGATACGCAGTATTTT. Translating gives CASSFAGRTDTQYF. The chain employs TRBV5-1 and TRBJ2-3, with D possibly being TRBD2 (6 bases). This CDR3 is 14 amino acids long. Trimming removed 2 bases at V and 1 base at J, with 8 bases between. Germline V CDR1 and CDR2: SGHRS, YFSETQ.

The chain is built from TRBV6-1 and TRBJ2-7; TRBD2 is a possible D gene (7 bases). Trimming pared 3 bases from V and 3 bases from J, leaving 18 bases between. CDR3 length: 16 residues. Germline CDR1 and CDR2: MNHNS and SASEGT. The CDR3 reads CASSDGRGAQYYEQYF. The CDR3 DNA reads TGTGCCAGCAGTGATGGTCGGGGGGCGCAGTACTACGAGCAGTACTTC.

The V call is TRBV24-1, the J call TRBJ2-3, with D uncertain. The length of the CDR3 is 15 residues. V was cut by 4 bases and J by 4 bases, with 14 bases left in between. The germline V gene encodes CDR1 KGHDR and CDR2 SFDVKD. CDR3 coding DNA: TGTGCCACCAGTGAGGCGGTCGTAGCAGCAGATACGCAGTATTTT. As protein: CATSEAVVAADTQYF.

The chain links TRBV2 to TRBJ2-3, with D unclear. There are 16 residues in the CDR3. Germline CDR1 is SNHLY and CDR2 is FYNNEI. V lost 6 bases and J 4 bases, leaving 20 bases between the germline ends. The CDR3 spells CASRPITGPSSDTQYF. For the CDR3, the DNA is TGTGCCAGCAGGCCGATCACTGGGCCCTCCTCAGATACGCAGTATTTT.

The chain carries TRBV7-2 and TRBJ2-3, with 9 bases matching TRBD2. Germline values: CDR1 SGHTA, CDR2 FQGNSA. This CDR3 has 17 amino acids. The ends lost 2 bases at V and 0 bases at J; junction bases unmatched: 6. CDR3: CASSLSSAGGSTDTQYF. The DNA of the CDR3 is TGTGCCAGCAGCTTATCATCGGCGGGAGGGAGCACAGATACGCAGTATTTT.

The sample holds one count of this clone. The same CDR3 can be traced to other DNA sequences in this sample. The chain carries TRBV7-6 and TRBJ2-3; 12 positions agree with TRBD2. V trimming: 7 bases; J trimming: 0 bases; junction bases outside the gene matches: 8. This CDR3 is 17 amino acids long. CDR1 SGHVS and CDR2 FNYEAQ come from the germline V gene. The DNA of the CDR3 is TGTGCCAGCAAAAGGACTAGCGGGGCCCTTAGCACAGATACGCAGTATTTT. It specifies CASKRTSGALSTDTQYF.

The chain uses TRBV11-2 and TRBJ2-1, with 7 bases lining up with TRBD1. The CDR3 loop spans 15 amino acids. Germline trimming cut 5 bases from V and 6 bases from J; bases unmatched to any gene: 10. Germline-derived CDR1 and CDR2 are SGHAT and FQNNGV. In DNA form, the CDR3 reads TGTGCCAGCAGCCCATACAGGGGAAGGGGCAATGAGCAGTTCTTC. Translation gives CASSPYRGRGNEQFF.

This chain joins TRBV4-1 and TRBJ2-5; perhaps TRBD1 as D (5 bases). The CDR3 has 14 residues. Germline V gene sequence: CDR1 MGHRA, CDR2 YSYEKL. Between the trimmed V and J ends, which lost 4 bases and 5 bases, there was a span of 14 bases. CDR3 in amino acids: CASSRNTGSETQYF. The CDR3 DNA is TGCGCCAGCAGCCGCAATACAGGATCCGAGACCCAGTACTTC.

This rearrangement joins TRBV28 to TRBJ2-6, with 7 bases that match TRBD1. In germline, CDR1 is MDHEN, CDR2 SYDVKM. V shed 5 bases, J shed 2 bases, and the junction held 6 bases outside the gene matches. The length of the CDR3 is 16 residues. CDR3 DNA: TGTGCCAGCAGTCTCGGGACAGCTACTGGGGCCAACGTCCTGACTTTC. Translated, it gives CASSLGTATGANVLTF.

The chain couples TRBV27 to TRBJ2-3; TRBD2 aligns across 11 bases. V trimming: 0 bases; J trimming: 6 bases; junction bases outside the gene matches: 11. Germline values: CDR1 MNHEY, CDR2 SMNVEV (reference sequence). CDR3 size: 18 residues. CDR3 DNA sequence: TGTGCCAGCAGTTTATCGGTAATACTAGCGGGAGTAGGCGATACGCAGTATTTT. This sequence encodes CASSLSVILAGVGDTQYF.

This clone was counted a few times. The chain employs TRBV28 and TRBJ1-5; D gene ambiguous. Per the germline V gene, CDR1 is MDHEN and CDR2 is SYDVKM. This CDR3 has 12 amino acids. Trimming shortened V by 8 bases and J by 0 bases, and 5 bases separated the two germline ends. The CDR3 region is CASLASNQPQHF. For the CDR3, the DNA is TGTGCCAGCCTGGCTAGCAATCAGCCCCAGCATTTT.

The chain has TRBV28 and TRBJ2-6; D is uncertain. The V end was cut by 6 bases, the J end by 3 bases, with 24 bases between. In germline, CDR1 is MDHEN, CDR2 SYDVKM. This CDR3 region has 19 residues. The CDR3 DNA is TGTGCCAGCAGCCCTTTTCGGTTAGGCGGTCTTTTTGGGGCCAACGTCCTGACTTTC. The encoded protein is CASSPFRLGGLFGANVLTF.

In DNA, the CDR3 is TGCGCCAGCAGCCCCCGGGGAGCGGGGAGCACAGATACGCAGTATTTT. Its protein is CASSPRGAGSTDTQYF. The V and J genes are TRBV5-1 and TRBJ2-3; 7 bases match TRBD2. V lost 4 bases to trimming and J lost 0 bases; unmatched junction nucleotides: 8. The CDR3 is 16 amino acids. Germline loops: CDR1 SGHRS, CDR2 YFSETQ.